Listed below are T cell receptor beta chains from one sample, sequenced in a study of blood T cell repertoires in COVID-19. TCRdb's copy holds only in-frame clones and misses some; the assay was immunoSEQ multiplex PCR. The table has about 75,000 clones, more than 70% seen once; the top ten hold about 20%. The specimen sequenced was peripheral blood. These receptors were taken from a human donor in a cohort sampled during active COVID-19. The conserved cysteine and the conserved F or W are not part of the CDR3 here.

cdr3_aa: ASRTGLAGELF
v_call: TRBV2
j_call: TRBJ2-2
cdr3_length: 11

cdr3_aa: ASSYRTGFEQY
v_call: TRBV19
j_call: TRBJ2-7
cdr3_length: 11

cdr3_aa: ASSFGTGIYEQY
v_call: TRBV5-6
j_call: TRBJ2-7
cdr3_length: 12

cdr3_aa: ASSFRGSYEQY
v_call: TRBV7-9
j_call: TRBJ2-7
cdr3_length: 11

cdr3_aa: ASSLAGRLANSYEQY
v_call: TRBV7-8
j_call: TRBJ2-7
cdr3_length: 15

cdr3_aa: ASSFRTANQPQH
v_call: TRBV27
j_call: TRBJ1-5
cdr3_length: 12

cdr3_aa: SASPRTLNTEAF
v_call: TRBV20-1
j_call: TRBJ1-1
cdr3_length: 12

cdr3_aa: ASSLGEQGAKLF
v_call: TRBV7-2
j_call: TRBJ1-4
cdr3_length: 12

cdr3_aa: ASSHPGASGLQGGNEQF
v_call: TRBV11-3
j_call: TRBJ2-1
cdr3_length: 17

cdr3_aa: ASSYGGVRTNEKLF
v_call: TRBV6-2/TRBV6-3
j_call: TRBJ1-4
cdr3_length: 14

cdr3_aa: ASRPTETSGSNEQF
v_call: TRBV28
j_call: TRBJ2-1
cdr3_length: 14

cdr3_aa: ASSLVQGNQPQH
v_call: TRBV7-2
j_call: TRBJ1-5
cdr3_length: 12

cdr3_aa: ASSQSSGRNTYNEQF
v_call: TRBV19
j_call: TRBJ2-1
cdr3_length: 15

cdr3_aa: ASNVGTSGEKQY
v_call: TRBV10-2
j_call: TRBJ2-7
cdr3_length: 12

cdr3_aa: ASSYSGGTGYT
v_call: TRBV6-2/TRBV6-3
j_call: TRBJ1-2
cdr3_length: 11

cdr3_aa: ASSLSRAASGTTSTDTQY
v_call: TRBV27
j_call: TRBJ2-3
cdr3_length: 18

cdr3_aa: ASRGQALGQPQH
v_call: TRBV2
j_call: TRBJ1-5
cdr3_length: 12

cdr3_aa: ASNLGVPGRTEAF
v_call: TRBV5-5
j_call: TRBJ1-1
cdr3_length: 13

cdr3_aa: ASSLTRVNEQY
v_call: TRBV5-1
j_call: TRBJ2-7
cdr3_length: 11

cdr3_aa: ASRSGLRKNIQY
v_call: TRBV2
j_call: TRBJ2-4
cdr3_length: 12

cdr3_aa: ASSLLGQTVKEQY
v_call: TRBV27
j_call: TRBJ2-7
cdr3_length: 13

cdr3_aa: ASSPQFQAF
v_call: TRBV7-9
j_call: TRBJ1-1
cdr3_length: 9

cdr3_aa: ASSQGAGRVDEAF
v_call: TRBV3-1/TRBV3-2
j_call: TRBJ1-1
cdr3_length: 13

cdr3_aa: ASSGSQTGANVLT
v_call: TRBV3-1/TRBV3-2
j_call: TRBJ2-6
cdr3_length: 13

cdr3_aa: ASSSLDSSGNTIY
v_call: TRBV18
j_call: TRBJ1-3
cdr3_length: 13

cdr3_aa: ASSSGSLDEQF
v_call: TRBV28
j_call: TRBJ2-1
cdr3_length: 11

cdr3_aa: ASSSPRLRVGQPQH
v_call: TRBV28
j_call: TRBJ1-5
cdr3_length: 14

cdr3_aa: ASSPPTGGKNIQY
v_call: TRBV18
j_call: TRBJ2-4
cdr3_length: 13

cdr3_aa: ASSLDRGNQPQH
v_call: TRBV27
j_call: TRBJ1-5
cdr3_length: 12

cdr3_aa: ASRTGGGNTEAF
v_call: TRBV13
j_call: TRBJ1-1
cdr3_length: 12

cdr3_aa: ATSRDRRGNYGYT
v_call: TRBV15
j_call: TRBJ1-2
cdr3_length: 13

cdr3_aa: ASSSYKQGTNTEAF
v_call: TRBV5-4
j_call: TRBJ1-1
cdr3_length: 14

cdr3_aa: ASQGAPGNTIY
v_call: TRBV12-5
j_call: TRBJ1-3
cdr3_length: 11

cdr3_aa: ASSPRQGISTEAF
v_call: TRBV7-2
j_call: TRBJ1-1
cdr3_length: 13

cdr3_aa: ASSPLRPGTSGDPYEQY
v_call: TRBV3-1/TRBV3-2
j_call: TRBJ2-7
cdr3_length: 17

cdr3_aa: ASSQVREGGYT
v_call: TRBV3-1/TRBV3-2
j_call: TRBJ1-2
cdr3_length: 11

cdr3_aa: ASSKEGASRGRMPEQY
v_call: TRBV21-1
j_call: TRBJ2-7
cdr3_length: 16

cdr3_aa: ASSRSGTAYEQY
v_call: TRBV14
j_call: TRBJ2-7
cdr3_length: 12

cdr3_aa: ASSPPTGSTDTQY
v_call: TRBV19
j_call: TRBJ2-3
cdr3_length: 13

cdr3_aa: ASRNRGTGGLSYGYT
v_call: TRBV28
j_call: TRBJ1-2
cdr3_length: 15

cdr3_aa: ASSYATRTGMTEAF
v_call: TRBV27
j_call: TRBJ1-1
cdr3_length: 14

cdr3_aa: ASSIDGGSSYNEQF
v_call: TRBV19
j_call: TRBJ2-1
cdr3_length: 14

cdr3_aa: ASSHLQGTNTEAF
v_call: TRBV6-5
j_call: TRBJ1-1
cdr3_length: 13

cdr3_aa: ASSLGGSNYGYT
v_call: TRBV7-2
j_call: TRBJ1-2
cdr3_length: 12

cdr3_aa: ASSLTGHGYT
v_call: TRBV28
j_call: TRBJ1-2
cdr3_length: 10

cdr3_aa: ASSRVRPTNEKLF
v_call: TRBV5-1
j_call: TRBJ1-4
cdr3_length: 13

cdr3_aa: ASSLELPGGPFGELF
v_call: TRBV7-2
j_call: TRBJ2-2
cdr3_length: 15

cdr3_aa: ASGTRNQEQY
v_call: TRBV28
j_call: TRBJ2-7
cdr3_length: 10

cdr3_aa: ATSRPGFVNTEAF
v_call: TRBV4-3
j_call: TRBJ1-1
cdr3_length: 13

cdr3_aa: SARQQETQY
v_call: TRBV20-1
j_call: TRBJ2-5
cdr3_length: 9

cdr3_aa: ASSDYRGGSPLH
v_call: TRBV6-1
j_call: TRBJ1-6
cdr3_length: 12

cdr3_aa: ASQGAKNEQY
v_call: TRBV27
j_call: TRBJ2-7
cdr3_length: 10

cdr3_aa: ASSSQRGGLSSYNEQF
v_call: TRBV7-2
j_call: TRBJ2-1
cdr3_length: 16

cdr3_aa: AWSDMWGQTSGNTIY
v_call: TRBV30
j_call: TRBJ1-3
cdr3_length: 15

cdr3_aa: SVGLWRNEQF
v_call: TRBV29-1
j_call: TRBJ2-1
cdr3_length: 10

cdr3_aa: ASSKYRQGGNEQF
v_call: TRBV6-5
j_call: TRBJ2-1
cdr3_length: 13

cdr3_aa: ASSLAGDSYNEAF
v_call: TRBV5-1
j_call: TRBJ1-1
cdr3_length: 13